This T cell receptor beta chain was sequenced during a study of shared clonotypes between healthy human individuals. Study summary: The donor group consisted of a couple of women and a few men, aged 18 to 49.

Using immunoSEQ multiplex PCR, the repertoire was profiled, and TCRdb retains in-frame clones only, with some absent. The table records roughly 2.5 million clones, approximately 94% of them present only once. All participating donors were Caucasian adults from Nashville, Tennessee. For this clone: What it binds is not known.

Study-wide points: Estimated clonotype richness was generally higher in naive than memory subsets.

The CDR3 length is 18 residues. CDR1 and CDR2 from the germline V gene are SGHVS and FQNEAQ. The V end was cut by 4 bases, the J end by 0 bases, with 16 bases between. The chain uses TRBV7-8 and TRBJ1-6; the D gene is possibly TRBD1 (5 bases). The sequencing input was naive CD4+ T cells sorted from blood. Sample subset: CD45RA+ positively selected. This TCR was recovered from a man between 18 and 29 years old in good health. The CDR3 here is CASSYNGEGSSYNSPLHF. The CDR3 nucleotides read TGTGCCAGCAGCTACAACGGGGAGGGGAGCTCCTATAATTCACCCCTCCACTTT.